The T cell receptor beta chain described here comes from a study of T cells in Graves' hyperthyroidism and ophthalmopathy (dated by TCRdb to about 2019). Broadly, across the study: A discovery cohort of about 96 patients, 43 with Graves' ophthalmopathy and 55 to 60 with stable Graves' hyperthyroidism, was used to find distinguishing TCR V-J signatures. Whether ophthalmopathy could be predicted prospectively was tested in an independent validation cohort made up of 18 to 20 hyperthyroidism patients plus 17 patients who later progressed to ophthalmopathy. The 100 or so discovery patients were randomly split 7:3 into training and test sets. In about six Graves' hyperthyroidism patients, the study also compared T-cell repertoires from thyroid tissue with T-cell repertoires from blood. After blood sampling, hyperthyroidism patients were treated with methimazole at a starting dose of 30 mg daily, and ophthalmopathy patients were treated with high-dose intravenous methylprednisolone. According to the paper, TCR Vbeta CDR3 sequencing was carried out on over 130 peripheral blood samples, which came from fewer than 50 ophthalmopathy, fewer than 80 hyperthyroidism and around 17 progressor patients.

CDR1 and CDR2, per the germline V gene, are WSHSY and SAAADI. Trimming removed 2 bases from V and 4 bases from J, leaving 12 bases between the germline ends. From cysteine to phenylalanine, the CDR3 is 15 amino acids long. Only the CDR3 region is kept as DNA, spanning 45 bases read in frame from base 1. Overall study outcomes, separate from this receptor: In validation, progression to ophthalmopathy was predicted by the model with 70.59% sensitivity and just over 72% specificity, a median of roughly 6 months before onset. Sample size was not statistically predetermined, and blinding of investigators to group allocation was not performed. Ophthalmopathy was separated from stable hyperthyroidism by a 13 V-J signature model, with 85% to 90% sensitivity and 81% to 82% specificity obtained in cross-validation and 80%/75% obtained in testing. Blood samples also contained most of the expanded thyroid clonotypes (frequency above 0.001), which suggests that blood repertoires may reflect thyroid immune responses.

Amplification of TCR beta CDR3 regions was carried out from RNA transcripts. For the first round of RT-PCR on the TCR CDR3, the HTBI primer set was used together with the Qiagen OneStep RT-PCR kit. Libraries were constructed in a second round of multiplex PCR, after which size selection and purification were performed. Sequencing of the libraries was done on an Illumina HiSeq2000 using paired-end 100 bp reads. As for the authors' bioinformatics: SOAPnuke was used to process the raw data, with reads discarded if the reads contained adapters or uncalled bases, had a mean Phred below 15, or lacked an exact constant-primer or identifier match. COPE v1.2.5 was used to merge the high-quality paired reads, and each unique nucleotide sequence was defined as a clonotype. MiTCR v1.1 was used to align clonotypes to the IMGT TRBV, TRBD and TRBJ reference segments. Analysis was restricted to V-J combinations with a frequency above 0.0001, which covered 99.2% of repertoires. A TCS score was defined as the ratio between F50 (clonal expansion) and ExV (chaos), using BLOSUM62-based TCRdist between CDR3 peptides within each V-J. Welch's t-statistics and random forest reduced fewer than 550 V-J features to 10 to 15, which were used in a naive Bayes classifier (R e1071). The Morisita-Horn index was used to measure how similar the thyroid and blood repertoires were. TCRdb reprocessed the public reads (quality trimming at Q25 with fastp, clone calling with MiXCR) and kept in-frame beta chains. A single entry per CDR3 protein holds the most common genes and DNA from its merged rows. These V and J calls are TCRdb output, not the study's own analysis. The sample table holds 500,000 to 600,000 distinct CDR3 sequences, of which about 45% were seen once. Clones ranked in the top ten supply about two fifths of the sample.

Exclusion was applied to patients with uncontrolled infections, other autoimmune diseases, pregnancy or lactation. Clinical symptoms, serum thyroxine and TRAb, thyroid ultrasound, and orbital computed tomography formed the basis for the diagnoses. Total RNA was extracted with Trizol reagent, and quality was checked on an Agilent 2100 Bioanalyzer. This clonotype has more than one count but fewer than ten. No antigen is known for it. Base quality data are lacking; no much larger clone is found one base away. The sequence came from an adult woman with Graves' disease, either hyperthyroidism or ophthalmopathy (not recorded which). The V and J segments used are TRBV10-2 and TRBJ1-3, and TRBD1 may be the D gene, going by 6 matching bases. The specimen sequenced was peripheral blood or thyroid tissue (not recorded which). The base sequence is TGCGCCAGCAGTGAGGTGGGACACCGCGGAAACACCATATATTTT. This sequence encodes CASSEVGHRGNTIYF.